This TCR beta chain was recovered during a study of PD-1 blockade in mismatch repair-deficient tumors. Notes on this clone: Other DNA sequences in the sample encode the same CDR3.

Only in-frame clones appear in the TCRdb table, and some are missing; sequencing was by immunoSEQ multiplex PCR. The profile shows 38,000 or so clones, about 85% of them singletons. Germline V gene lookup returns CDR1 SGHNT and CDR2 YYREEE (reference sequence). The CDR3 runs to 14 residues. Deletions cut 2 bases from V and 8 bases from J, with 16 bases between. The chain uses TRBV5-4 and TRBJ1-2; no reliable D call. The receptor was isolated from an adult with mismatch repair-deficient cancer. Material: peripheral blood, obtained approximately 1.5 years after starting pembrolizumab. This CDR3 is CASSLRTGIQGYTF. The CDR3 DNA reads TGTGCCAGCAGCTTAAGGACGGGGATCCAGGGCTACACCTTC.